This TCR beta chain stems from a study of regulatory T cells in long-lasting Graves disease. HTBI primers from iRepertoire and Arm-PCR of CDR3 regions yielded the TCR beta libraries. TCRdb re-called the multiplex PCR reads with MiXCR, one entry per CDR3 protein. The table lists around 500,000 distinct CDR3 sequences, about a fifth of them singletons, with 7% to 10% in the top ten. Details on this clonotype: The antigen remains undetermined.

Study conclusions and caveats: Authors noted too few samples as a limitation. Persistent disease samples used TRBV28, TRBJ1-2 and TRBJ2-5 preferentially. The study examined only peripheral blood, not thyroid tissue.

Per germline, CDR1 KGHSH and CDR2 LQKENI. V was trimmed by 1 base and J by 3 bases, leaving 10 bases between them. The CDR3 is 14 amino acids. As to time point: persistent/refractory GD, antithyroid drugs over 5 years with positive TRAb. After RNA was extracted from PBMCs, the TCR library was made from it. The sequenced sample was peripheral blood mononuclear cells (PBMCs), obtained when the disease was refractory, from a patient treated with antithyroid drugs. This sequence originates from a female donor with Graves disease. This chain connects TRBV18 to TRBJ2-7; D remains unclear. The CDR3 loop is CASSPLVSNYEQYF. The CDR3, as DNA: TGTGCCAGCTCACCACTAGTCAGCAACTACGAGCAGTACTTC.